This T cell receptor (beta chain) was recorded in a study of T cells in localized non-small cell lung cancer. CDR3 length: 15 residues. The V gene lost 2 bases and the J gene lost 2 bases, with 11 bases spanning the gap. The V gene's germline CDR1 is SGHNT and CDR2 YYREEE (reference sequence). Study results and caveats: The greatest T cell clonality was found in uninvolved adjacent lung (higher than in tumor). The study detected a median approximately 50 of the top 100 tumor clones in adjacent lung.

As concerns this clone: The antigen remains undetermined. This same CDR3 is encoded by further DNA sequences in the sample.

This table comes from immunoSEQ multiplex PCR, and its TCRdb copy is limited to in-frame clones, with some not included. Counted here are tens of thousands of clones, roughly 89% occurring once; the ten biggest clones make up about 15%. This TCR was recovered from a man aged 35-75 years with stage I squamous cell lung carcinoma. The sample here was peripheral blood, taken before any cancer treatment. V and J are TRBV5-4 and TRBJ1-3; a possible D gene is TRBD1 (6 bases). The CDR3 coding sequence is TGTGCCAGCAGCTTAGGGGGGGAGACTGGAAACACCATATATTTT. Protein sequence: CASSLGGETGNTIYF.